This is a list of T cell receptor beta chains from one sample in a study of T cell repertoires in cytomegalovirus infection. From the reads, TCRdb called clonotypes with MiXCR, one entry per CDR3 protein. Of approximately 180,000 distinct CDR3 sequences listed, approximately 9.7% are singletons. What was sequenced was PBMCs. These receptors were obtained from a human donor in good health (CMV status not recorded). Some clones in this sample may be carry-over from other donors' samples. Both conserved end residues are part of each CDR3. The order of the fields is clone size, J gene, D gene, V gene, CDR3 protein, CDR3 DNA. D genes are given only for firm matches. The size field is filled for only some rows; it gives once, few, many or a size class.

clone size: few; J gene: TRBJ2-5; D gene: NA; V gene: TRBV20-1; CDR3 protein: CSASRRIRETQYF; CDR3 DNA: TGCAGTGCATCCCGGAGGATTCGCGAGACCCAGTACTTC
clone size: many; J gene: TRBJ1-2; D gene: NA; V gene: TRBV28; CDR3 protein: CASSLLGYFQGYTF; CDR3 DNA: TGTGCCAGCAGTTTACTCGGCTACTTTCAAGGCTACACCTTC
clone size: few; J gene: TRBJ2-2; D gene: TRBD1; V gene: TRBV24-1; CDR3 protein: CATSSQGASTGELFF; CDR3 DNA: TGTGCCACCAGCTCACAGGGGGCCAGCACCGGGGAGCTGTTTTTT
clone size: many; J gene: TRBJ1-5; D gene: TRBD1; V gene: TRBV7-8; CDR3 protein: CASSGRDSGRQPQHF; CDR3 DNA: TGTGCCAGCAGCGGCCGGGACAGCGGACGTCAGCCCCAGCATTTT
clone size: many; J gene: TRBJ1-1; D gene: TRBD1; V gene: TRBV5-4; CDR3 protein: CASSLTGANTEAFF; CDR3 DNA: TGTGCCAGCAGCTTGACAGGGGCGAACACTGAAGCTTTCTTT
clone size: many; J gene: TRBJ2-1; D gene: NA; V gene: TRBV20-1; CDR3 protein: CSARDLPWRNEQFF; CDR3 DNA: TGCAGTGCTAGAGATCTCCCCTGGCGGAATGAGCAGTTCTTC
clone size: NA; J gene: TRBJ2-7; D gene: NA; V gene: TRBV6-1; CDR3 protein: CASSVDPRSYEQYF; CDR3 DNA: TGTGCCAGCAGTGTTGACCCACGCTCCTACGAGCAGTACTTC
clone size: many; J gene: TRBJ2-7; D gene: NA; V gene: TRBV11-1; CDR3 protein: CASSSITTTYEQYF; CDR3 DNA: TGTGCCAGCAGCTCTATAACTACTACCTACGAGCAGTACTTC
clone size: few; J gene: TRBJ2-7; D gene: TRBD1; V gene: TRBV5-1; CDR3 protein: CASSLDRGPVDEQYF; CDR3 DNA: TGCGCCAGCAGCTTGGACAGGGGTCCAGTCGACGAGCAGTACTTC
clone size: many; J gene: TRBJ2-7; D gene: TRBD2; V gene: TRBV10-3; CDR3 protein: CAISKMVQAGGPSEQYF; CDR3 DNA: TGTGCCATCAGTAAGATGGTTCAAGCGGGGGGGCCCTCCGAGCAGTACTTC
clone size: many; J gene: TRBJ1-5; D gene: NA; V gene: TRBV2; CDR3 protein: CASSELSNSNQPQHF; CDR3 DNA: TGTGCCAGCAGTGAACTTTCGAATAGCAATCAGCCCCAGCATTTT
clone size: NA; J gene: TRBJ1-2; D gene: TRBD1; V gene: TRBV29-1; CDR3 protein: CSVEAQGADYGYTF; CDR3 DNA: TGCAGCGTTGAAGCCCAGGGGGCAGACTATGGCTACACCTTC
clone size: few; J gene: TRBJ2-7; D gene: NA; V gene: TRBV19; CDR3 protein: CASTPTGYSYEQYF; CDR3 DNA: TGTGCCAGTACCCCAACAGGGTATTCCTACGAGCAGTACTTC
clone size: many; J gene: TRBJ2-1; D gene: NA; V gene: TRBV28; CDR3 protein: CASARLVGPNEQFF; CDR3 DNA: TGTGCCAGCGCTCGGCTGGTTGGACCCAATGAGCAGTTCTTC
clone size: NA; J gene: TRBJ1-6; D gene: NA; V gene: TRBV2; CDR3 protein: CASKASYNSPLHF; CDR3 DNA: TGTGCCAGCAAGGCCAGTTATAATTCACCCCTCCACTTT
clone size: many; J gene: TRBJ2-2; D gene: NA; V gene: TRBV7-2; CDR3 protein: CASKREPGELFF; CDR3 DNA: TGTGCCAGCAAGAGGGAACCCGGGGAGCTGTTTTTT
clone size: NA; J gene: TRBJ2-4; D gene: NA; V gene: TRBV28; CDR3 protein: CASSLHSGSNIQYF; CDR3 DNA: TGTGCCAGCAGTTTACATTCCGGCTCAAACATTCAGTACTTC
clone size: few; J gene: TRBJ2-2; D gene: NA; V gene: TRBV3-1; CDR3 protein: CASSQETAELVTGELFF; CDR3 DNA: TGTGCCAGCAGCCAAGAAACGGCGGAGTTGGTCACCGGGGAGCTGTTTTTT
clone size: many; J gene: TRBJ2-1; D gene: TRBD1; V gene: TRBV7-8; CDR3 protein: CASSLGAGGSYNEQFF; CDR3 DNA: TGTGCCAGCAGCTTAGGGGCAGGGGGCTCCTACAATGAGCAGTTCTTC
clone size: NA; J gene: TRBJ2-2; D gene: NA; V gene: TRBV12-3/TRBV12-4; CDR3 protein: CASSLASLGGELFF; CDR3 DNA: TGTGCCAGCAGTTTAGCGTCGCTCGGTGGGGAGCTGTTTTTT
clone size: NA; J gene: TRBJ1-1; D gene: TRBD1; V gene: TRBV20-1; CDR3 protein: CSALRQGNTEAFF; CDR3 DNA: TGCAGTGCCCTACGACAGGGGAACACTGAAGCTTTCTTT